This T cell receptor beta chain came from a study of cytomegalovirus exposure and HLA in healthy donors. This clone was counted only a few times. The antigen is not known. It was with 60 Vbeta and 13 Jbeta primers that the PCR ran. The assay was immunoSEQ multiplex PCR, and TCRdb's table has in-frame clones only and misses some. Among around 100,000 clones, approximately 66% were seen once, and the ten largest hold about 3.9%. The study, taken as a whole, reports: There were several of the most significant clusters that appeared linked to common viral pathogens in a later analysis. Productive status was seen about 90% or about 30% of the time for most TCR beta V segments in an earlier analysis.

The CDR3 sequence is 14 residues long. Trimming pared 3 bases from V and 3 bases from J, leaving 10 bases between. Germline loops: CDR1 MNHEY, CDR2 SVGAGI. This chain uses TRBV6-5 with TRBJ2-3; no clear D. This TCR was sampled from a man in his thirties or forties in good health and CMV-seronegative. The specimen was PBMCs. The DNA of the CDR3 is TGTGCCAGCAGTTATGAAATTAGTACAGATACGCAGTATTTT. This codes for CASSYEISTDTQYF.